These 11 T cell receptor beta chains were all obtained from the same sample, sequenced in a study of cytomegalovirus exposure and HLA in healthy donors. The PCR had 60 Vbeta and 13 Jbeta primers. TCRdb's table, derived via immunoSEQ multiplex PCR, lists solely in-frame clones and lacks some. The sample includes approximately 190,000 clones, around 87% of them seen just once. Sequencing used PBMCs. Receptor source: a boy aged 2 to 10 in good health and CMV-seronegative.

The table lists this clone with a count of one. The chain employs TRBV5-1 and TRBJ2-1, with 10 bases identical to TRBD2. The junction had 3 bases not matched to a gene; V was cut back by 0 bases and J by 6 bases. The V gene's germline CDR1 is SGHRS and CDR2 YFSETQ. The CDR3 length is 15 residues. The CDR3 DNA sequence: TGCGCCAGCAGCTTGGCGCTAGCGGGGGTCAATGAGCAGTTCTTC. This codes for CASSLALAGVNEQFF.

The chain is built from TRBV5-1 and TRBJ2-3, with 7 bases fitting TRBD2. CDR3 size: 14 residues. Germline trimming cut 4 bases from V and 5 bases from J; bases unmatched to any gene: 7. Germline CDR1 is SGHRS and CDR2 is YFSETQ. CDR3 sequence: CASSMRPSGDTQYF. Here the CDR3 DNA reads TGCGCCAGCAGCATGAGGCCTAGCGGAGATACGCAGTATTTT.

The chain couples TRBV5-1 to TRBJ1-2; 9 bases map to TRBD1. V dropped 5 bases and J dropped 7; count of bases not matched to a gene: 6. The CDR3 extends over 13 amino acids. CDR1 is SGHRS and CDR2 is YFSETQ in the germline V gene. The CDR3 is CASSHTGGSGYTF. CDR3 in DNA: TGCGCCAGCAGTCACACAGGGGGCTCTGGCTACACCTTC.

The rearrangement uses TRBV27 and TRBJ2-5; unclear D gene. The J call may not be correct, given that the DNA end is closer to TRBJ2-7. From germline, CDR1 is MNHEY and CDR2 SMNVEV (reference sequence). The CDR3 is made up of 15 amino acids. CDR3 sequence: CASSLDRSAGHEQYF. In nucleotides, the CDR3 is TGTGCCAGCAGTTTAGATAGATCGGCAGGCCACGAGCAGTACTTC.

The gene calls are TRBV6-1 and TRBJ1-2; a possible D gene is TRBD1 (6 bases). The V end lost 2 bases, the J end lost 6 bases, and 10 bases lay between the germline ends. The CDR3 runs to 13 residues. Germline loops: CDR1 MNHNS, CDR2 SASEGT. CDR3 bases: TGTGCCAGCAGTGAATGGGCAGGGGATGGCTACACCTTC. Protein: CASSEWAGDGYTF.

This sequence joins TRBV6-1 and TRBJ1-5; D gene uncertain. The CDR3 contains 15 residues. Trimming shortened V by 5 bases and J by 0 bases, and 11 bases separated the two germline ends. Germline CDR1 is MNHNS and CDR2 is SASEGT. Here the CDR3 reads CASSPWRDSNQPQHF. CDR3 nucleotide sequence: TGTGCCAGCAGTCCCTGGAGGGATAGCAATCAGCCCCAGCATTTT.

The genes are TRBV30 and TRBJ1-3, with no clear D. V was clipped by 0 bases and J by 7 bases, with 7 bases between them. The CDR3 loop spans 12 amino acids. Germline V gene lookup returns CDR1 GTSNPN and CDR2 SVGIG (reference sequence). CDR3 nucleotides: TGTGCCTGGAGTGTAAACGGGAACACCATATATTTT. The encoded protein is CAWSVNGNTIYF.

CDR3 nucleotide sequence: TGTGCCAGCAGTCCAACAGGGGGCGTCTACAATGAGCAGTTCTTC. This codes for CASSPTGGVYNEQFF. The chain has TRBV6-5 and TRBJ2-1; 9 nucleotides match TRBD1. The germline CDR1 and CDR2 sequences are MNHEY and SVGAGI. With V trimmed by 5 bases and J by 3 bases, 5 bases remained unmatched. CDR3 length: 15 amino acids.

There are a few counts of this clone. The chain employs TRBV12-5 and TRBJ1-5; no clear D gene. Germline loops: CDR1 LGHNT, CDR2 FRNRAP. V was shortened by 6 bases and J by 7 bases, with 19 bases between the two germline ends. CDR3 length equals 15 residues. Here the CDR3 reads CASGTSDWCRQPQHF. The DNA of the CDR3 is TGTGCTAGTGGCACCTCGGACTGGTGCCGACAGCCCCAGCATTTT.

The rearrangement links TRBV4-1 to TRBJ2-1; D remains ambiguous. V shed 1 base and J shed 6 bases, with 10 bases lying between them. The CDR3 loop spans 14 amino acids. Germline V gene lookup returns CDR1 MGHRA and CDR2 YSYEKL. CDR3 sequence: CASSQGNSFNEQFF. CDR3 DNA sequence: TGCGCCAGCAGCCAAGGTAATTCGTTCAATGAGCAGTTCTTC.

The chain links TRBV19 to TRBJ2-7; 7 nucleotides line up with TRBD1. J gave up 0 bases and V 5 bases, and 4 bases lay outside the gene matches. CDR1 and CDR2 from the germline V gene are LNHDA and SQIVND (reference sequence). This CDR3 contains 14 residues. The CDR3 DNA is TGTGCCAGTAGTGCAGGGGGTAGCTCCTACGAGCAGTACTTC. Translated, it gives CASSAGGSSYEQYF.